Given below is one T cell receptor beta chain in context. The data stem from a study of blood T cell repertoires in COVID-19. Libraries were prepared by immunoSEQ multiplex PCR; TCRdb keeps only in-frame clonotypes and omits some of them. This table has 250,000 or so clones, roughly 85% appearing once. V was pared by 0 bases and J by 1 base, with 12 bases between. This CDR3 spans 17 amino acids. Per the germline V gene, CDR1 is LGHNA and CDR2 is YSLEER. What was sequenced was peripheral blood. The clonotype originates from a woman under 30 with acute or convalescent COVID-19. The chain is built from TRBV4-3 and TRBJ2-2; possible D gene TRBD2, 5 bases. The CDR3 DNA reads TGCGCCAGCAGCCAAGATCCCCTAGCCGAGAACACCGGGGAGCTGTTTTTT. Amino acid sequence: CASSQDPLAENTGELFF.